Following are 11 T cell receptor beta chains from one sample sequenced in a study of beta chain features in type 1 diabetes. Whole-study findings and limits: Type 1 diabetes patients showed a moderate but significant shortening of TCRB CDR3s in all four CD4+ subsets.

For these receptors, no antigen is known. Reverse transcribing all isolated RNA meant expressed TCRB transcripts were sequenced. Using immunoSEQ multiplex PCR, the repertoire was profiled, and TCRdb retains in-frame clones only, with some absent. The sample contains approximately 280,000 clones, approximately 16% of which appear only once. The sample comprised naive CD4+ T cells from blood. These receptors were taken from a man between 18 and 29 years old with type 1 diabetes.

The rearrangement uses TRBV4-1 and TRBJ1-2; D may be TRBD1 (6 bases). This CDR3 spans 16 amino acids. The ends were cut back, 1 base at V and 8 bases at J, with 20 bases in the middle. The V gene's germline CDR1 is MGHRA and CDR2 YSYEKL. In DNA, the CDR3 is TGCGCCAGCAGCCAAGCCTCGACAGGTCAGTTTGGCGGCTACACCTTC. This codes for CASSQASTGQFGGYTF.

The rearrangement links TRBV19 to TRBJ2-7, with 7 bases identical to TRBD2. The CDR3 extends over 13 amino acids. The germline gives CDR1 LNHDA, CDR2 SQIVND (reference sequence). J lost 3 bases, V lost 5 bases, and 4 bases had no gene match. This chain's CDR3 is CASSRREDYEQYF. The CDR3 coding sequence is TGTGCCAGTAGTCGTCGGGAGGACTACGAGCAGTACTTC.

The chain links TRBV7-9 to TRBJ2-1, with D maybe TRBD1 (6 bases). Germline V gene sequence: CDR1 SEHNR, CDR2 FQNEAQ (reference sequence). The CDR3 runs 14 residues. V gave up 5 bases and J gave up 2 bases, with 10 bases separating them. The CDR3 nucleotides read TGTGCCAGCAGCCCAGGGGTGACCTACAATGAGCAGTTCTTC. Its translation is CASSPGVTYNEQFF.

The V and J genes are TRBV4-1 and TRBJ2-2; D perhaps matches TRBD2 (6 bases). The CDR3 consists of 15 residues. Looked up from germline, CDR1 is MGHRA and CDR2 is YSYEKL. V lost 6 bases and J lost 7, with 18 bases in between. Written as DNA, the CDR3 is TGCGCCAGCAGGCTGCTAGCGAAACAGAGCGGGGAGCTGTTTTTT. This codes for CASRLLAKQSGELFF.

This clone was picked up a small number of times. The gene calls are TRBV7-9 and TRBJ2-6; TRBD1 matches at 11 bases. Germline CDR1 SEHNR, CDR2 FQNEAQ (reference sequence). The junction had 11 bases not matched to a gene; V was cut back by 5 bases and J by 2 bases. The CDR3 loop spans 19 amino acids. Written as DNA, the CDR3 is TGTGCCAGCAGCCCTAGCCTCGGACAGGGGGCGCCTGGGGCCAACGTCCTGACTTTC. It translates to CASSPSLGQGAPGANVLTF.

This sequence joins TRBV7-9 and TRBJ2-3; 9 bases fit TRBD2. Unmatched junction bases numbered 7, after V lost 4 bases and J lost 2 bases. Per germline, CDR1 SEHNR and CDR2 FQNEAQ (reference sequence). This CDR3 contains 16 residues. CDR3 region: CASSSISGGPTDTQYF. CDR3 coding DNA: TGTGCCAGCAGCTCCATTAGCGGGGGTCCCACAGATACGCAGTATTTT.

The chain has TRBV21-1 and TRBJ2-7; no check of the table's D call, TRBD1, against the DNA was made. TRBV21-1 is classified as a pseudogene. The CDR3 extends over 20 amino acids. The CDR3 DNA reads TGTGCCAGCAACCGGGCGTGGAATCGATGGGGACAGGGGGACTCCTACGAGCAGTACTTC. Residues: CASNRAWNRWGQGDSYEQYF.

A few counts support this clone. The V gene is TRBV5-1, the J gene TRBJ2-7; D ambiguous. With 0 bases removed from V and 0 bases from J, the gap between germline ends came to 10 bases. Germline V gene sequence: CDR1 SGHRS, CDR2 YFSETQ. The CDR3 consists of 15 residues. The CDR3 coding sequence is TGCGCCAGCAGCTTGGCAGGATCGATCTCCTACGAGCAGTACTTC. Translation gives CASSLAGSISYEQYF.

This clone was counted only a few times. The rearrangement joins TRBV29-1 to TRBJ1-4; 8 positions match TRBD1. This CDR3 is 13 amino acids long. Trimming took 6 bases from V and 4 from J; bases not matched to a gene: 4. Germline assignment: CDR1 SQVTM and CDR2 ANQGSEA. CDR3 coding DNA: TGCAGCGTCAAGACAGGGGATAATGAAAAACTGTTTTTT. Its translation: CSVKTGDNEKLFF.

This clone showed up just once. The chain links TRBV5-1 to TRBJ1-1; D not certain. Trimming pared 7 bases from V and 2 bases from J, leaving 18 bases between. The CDR3 covers 15 residues. Per the germline V gene, CDR1 is SGHRS and CDR2 is YFSETQ. As DNA, the CDR3 is TGCGCCAGCCGGCCCGGGTTAGGAGGAAACACTGAAGCTTTCTTT. Translation gives CASRPGLGGNTEAFF.

This clone turned up a few times. V gene TRBV28 combines with J gene TRBJ1-2, with D unresolved. The CDR3 is made up of 12 amino acids. The ends were cut back, 8 bases at V and 3 bases at J, with 10 bases in the middle. CDR1 is MDHEN and CDR2 is SYDVKM in the germline V gene. The CDR3 DNA reads as TGTGCCAGCGGAACGGGAGACTATGGCTACACCTTC. Translated: CASGTGDYGYTF.